The following is a T cell receptor beta chain sequence with its context. No antigen is known for it. This entry is derived from a study of cytomegalovirus exposure and HLA in healthy donors. Overall study results and limits: The classifier, whose performance was assessed in both the original and validation cohorts, reportedly diagnosed cytomegalovirus status with high specificity and sensitivity.

V was cut by 8 bases and J by 3 bases, with 13 bases left in between. CDR3 size: 14 residues. CDR1 and CDR2 from the germline V gene are MNHEY and SMNVEV (reference sequence). Amplification used 60 Vbeta primers and 13 Jbeta primers. Profiling relied on immunoSEQ multiplex PCR, and the TCRdb table lists in-frame clones only, not all of them. Of 91,000 or so clones in the sample, more than 75% were seen once. Sequenced material: PBMCs. The sequence was obtained from a young man in good health and CMV-seropositive. The chain couples TRBV27 to TRBJ2-2; tentatively, D is TRBD2 (7 bases). CDR3 region: CASGGLADTGELFF. The CDR3 bases are TGTGCCAGCGGGGGGCTAGCGGACACCGGGGAGCTGTTTTTT.